This TCR beta chain was observed in a study of human T cells and chemical hapten exposure. This clonotype was detected many times. Germline V gene sequence: CDR1 DFQATT, CDR2 SNEGSKA (reference sequence). The CDR3 spans 13 residues. The ends were cut back, 3 bases at V and 4 bases at J, with 12 bases in the middle. The authors' processing: Sample TCR totals centred on a median of roughly 96,000, ranging roughly 20,000 to 700,000. TCRdb analysed the RACE reads with MiXCR anew, one entry per CDR3 protein. These V and J calls rely on TCRdb rather than the paper's analysis. The sample carries around 330,000 distinct CDR3 sequences, about 5% recorded once. As to time point: pre-sensitization, week 0. This sample's treatment: therapeutic diphenylcyclopropenone sensitization with weekly scalp DPC.

The sequencing here drew on whole blood, taken in connection with sensitization to the hapten diphenylcyclopropenone (DPC). The gene calls are TRBV20-1 and TRBJ1-2; TRBD1 might be the D (5 bases). The clonotype was recovered from a woman between 18 and 30 years old with alopecia areata. Some clones in this sample may be carry-over from other donors' samples. The CDR3, as DNA: TGCAGTGCTAGTATAGGTGGGGCCTATGGCTACACCTTC. It codes for CSASIGGAYGYTF.